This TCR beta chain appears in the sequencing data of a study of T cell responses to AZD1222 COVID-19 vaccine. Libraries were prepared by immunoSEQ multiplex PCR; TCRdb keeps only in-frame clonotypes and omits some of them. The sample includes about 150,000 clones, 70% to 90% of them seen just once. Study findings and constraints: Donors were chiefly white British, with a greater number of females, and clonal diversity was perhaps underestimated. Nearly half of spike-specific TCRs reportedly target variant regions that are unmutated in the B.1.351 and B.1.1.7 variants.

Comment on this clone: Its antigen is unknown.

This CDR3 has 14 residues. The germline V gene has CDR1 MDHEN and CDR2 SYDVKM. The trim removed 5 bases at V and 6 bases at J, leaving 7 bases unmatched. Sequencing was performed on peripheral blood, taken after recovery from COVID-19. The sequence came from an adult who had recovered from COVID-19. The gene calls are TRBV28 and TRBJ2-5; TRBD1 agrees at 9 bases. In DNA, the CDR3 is TGTGCCAGCAGTAGTACGGACAGGGGAAAGACCCAGTACTTC. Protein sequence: CASSSTDRGKTQYF.